Listed below are T cell receptor beta chains from one sample, sequenced in a study of cytomegalovirus exposure and HLA in healthy donors. Libraries were prepared by immunoSEQ multiplex PCR; TCRdb keeps only in-frame clonotypes and omits some of them. The sample lists some 140,000 clones, 65% to 75% occurring once. Sequenced sample: PBMCs. The receptors originated from a man younger than 30 in good health and CMV-seronegative. The CDR3 runs from the conserved cysteine through the conserved F or W. D genes are given only for firm matches. Size is stated for part of the rows, as once, few or many counts, or as a class when the clone is expanded.

clone size: -
D gene: TRBD1
V gene: TRBV14
J gene: TRBJ1-1
CDR3 protein: CASSHPRTGRLAEAFF
CDR3 DNA: TGTGCCAGCAGCCATCCCCGGACAGGGAGGTTAGCTGAAGCTTTCTTT

clone size: -
D gene: TRBD1
V gene: TRBV9
J gene: TRBJ2-7
CDR3 protein: CASSVGRTGGSDEQYF
CDR3 DNA: TGTGCCAGCAGCGTAGGAAGAACAGGGGGCTCCGACGAGCAGTACTTC

clone size: -
D gene: -
V gene: TRBV28
J gene: TRBJ1-4
CDR3 protein: CASSLTPDSEKLFF
CDR3 DNA: TGTGCCAGCAGTTTAACCCCAGACAGTGAAAAACTGTTTTTT

clone size: -
D gene: -
V gene: TRBV5-4
J gene: TRBJ2-5
CDR3 protein: CASSFGGARETQYF
CDR3 DNA: TGTGCCAGCAGCTTTGGGGGGGCGCGAGAGACCCAGTACTTC

clone size: -
D gene: TRBD1
V gene: TRBV11-2
J gene: TRBJ1-1
CDR3 protein: CASSLDGQAGEAFF
CDR3 DNA: TGTGCCAGCAGCTTAGATGGACAGGCAGGTGAAGCTTTCTTT

clone size: -
D gene: -
V gene: TRBV7-7
J gene: TRBJ2-7
CDR3 protein: CASSTGPGYEQYF
CDR3 DNA: TGTGCTAGCAGCACGGGCCCAGGGTACGAGCAGTACTTC

clone size: -
D gene: -
V gene: TRBV5-6
J gene: TRBJ2-4
CDR3 protein: CASGRQENSQYF
CDR3 DNA: TGTGCCAGCGGAAGACAGGAAAACAGTCAGTACTTC

clone size: -
D gene: TRBD1
V gene: TRBV7-3
J gene: TRBJ2-2
CDR3 protein: CASSETGVGTGELFF
CDR3 DNA: TGTGCCAGCAGCGAAACAGGGGTAGGGACCGGGGAGCTGTTTTTT

clone size: -
D gene: -
V gene: TRBV10-3
J gene: TRBJ1-4
CDR3 protein: CAIRDDSKADEKLFF
CDR3 DNA: TGTGCCATCAGGGACGACAGTAAGGCAGATGAAAAACTGTTTTTT

clone size: -
D gene: TRBD2
V gene: TRBV19
J gene: TRBJ2-2
CDR3 protein: CASSIRWGGNTGELFF
CDR3 DNA: TGTGCCAGTAGTATACGGTGGGGGGGGAACACCGGGGAGCTGTTTTTT

clone size: -
D gene: -
V gene: TRBV28
J gene: TRBJ1-1
CDR3 protein: CASSLLGPEAFF
CDR3 DNA: TGTGCCAGCAGTCTCCTAGGTCCTGAAGCTTTCTTT

clone size: few
D gene: TRBD2
V gene: TRBV5-1
J gene: TRBJ2-3
CDR3 protein: CASSSLSGGTSTDTQYF
CDR3 DNA: TGCGCCAGCAGCTCCTTAAGCGGGGGAACTAGCACAGATACGCAGTATTTT

clone size: -
D gene: -
V gene: TRBV5-6
J gene: TRBJ1-5
CDR3 protein: CASRKNTREQPQHF
CDR3 DNA: TGTGCCAGCAGAAAAAATACCCGGGAGCAGCCCCAGCATTTT

clone size: once
D gene: TRBD2
V gene: TRBV2
J gene: TRBJ2-1
CDR3 protein: CASRGLAGVNEQFF
CDR3 DNA: TGTGCCAGCAGGGGACTAGCGGGGGTCAATGAGCAGTTCTTC

clone size: -
D gene: TRBD2
V gene: TRBV6-4
J gene: TRBJ2-3
CDR3 protein: CASRRTSGGADTQYF
CDR3 DNA: TGTGCCAGCAGGCGGACTAGCGGGGGGGCTGATACGCAGTATTTT

clone size: -
D gene: -
V gene: TRBV5-1
J gene: TRBJ1-1
CDR3 protein: CASSLIGSGQTEAFF
CDR3 DNA: TGCGCCAGCAGCTTGATCGGCTCCGGACAGACTGAAGCTTTCTTT

clone size: -
D gene: -
V gene: TRBV25-1
J gene: TRBJ1-2
CDR3 protein: CASTPLDSYGYTF
CDR3 DNA: TGTGCCAGCACCCCGTTAGACAGCTATGGCTACACCTTC

clone size: -
D gene: -
V gene: TRBV6-5
J gene: TRBJ1-5
CDR3 protein: CASSSRDNQPQHF
CDR3 DNA: TGTGCCAGCAGTTCCAGGGACAATCAGCCCCAGCATTTT

clone size: -
D gene: -
V gene: TRBV6-5
J gene: TRBJ1-1
CDR3 protein: CASSYSFSGLNTEAFF
CDR3 DNA: TGTGCCAGCAGTTACTCGTTTTCGGGGTTGAACACTGAAGCTTTCTTT

clone size: -
D gene: -
V gene: TRBV9
J gene: TRBJ2-7
CDR3 protein: CASSVGEGGRRDEQYF
CDR3 DNA: TGTGCCAGCAGCGTAGGTGAGGGGGGGCGCCGAGACGAGCAGTACTTC

clone size: -
D gene: TRBD1
V gene: TRBV5-4
J gene: TRBJ2-5
CDR3 protein: CASSLGGQGMETQYF
CDR3 DNA: TGTGCCAGCAGCTTGGGGGGACAGGGGATGGAGACCCAGTACTTC

clone size: -
D gene: TRBD1
V gene: TRBV19
J gene: TRBJ2-7
CDR3 protein: CASSIEGTGGLYEQYF
CDR3 DNA: TGTGCCAGTAGTATAGAGGGGACAGGGGGACTCTACGAGCAGTACTTC

clone size: -
D gene: TRBD1
V gene: TRBV19
J gene: TRBJ1-1
CDR3 protein: CASSLTGVDTEAFF
CDR3 DNA: TGTGCCAGTAGTTTAACAGGGGTTGACACTGAAGCTTTCTTT

clone size: -
D gene: -
V gene: TRBV2
J gene: TRBJ2-4
CDR3 protein: CASSGQGGNIQYF
CDR3 DNA: TGTGCCAGCAGTGGGCAGGGAGGAAACATTCAGTACTTC

clone size: -
D gene: -
V gene: TRBV15
J gene: TRBJ2-5
CDR3 protein: CATSRDLQETQYF
CDR3 DNA: TGTGCCACCAGCAGAGACCTCCAAGAGACCCAGTACTTC

clone size: -
D gene: TRBD2
V gene: TRBV5-4
J gene: TRBJ2-1
CDR3 protein: CASSLGLAGPDNEQFF
CDR3 DNA: TGTGCCAGCAGCTTGGGACTAGCGGGGCCCGACAATGAGCAGTTCTTC

clone size: -
D gene: TRBD1
V gene: TRBV7-2
J gene: TRBJ1-6
CDR3 protein: CASSPGQGVGYNSPLHF
CDR3 DNA: TGTGCCAGCAGCCCGGGACAGGGGGTTGGCTATAATTCACCCCTCCACTTT

clone size: -
D gene: TRBD1
V gene: TRBV28
J gene: TRBJ1-6
CDR3 protein: CASSASGTGQNSPLHF
CDR3 DNA: TGTGCCAGCAGTGCCTCTGGGACAGGGCAAAATTCACCCCTCCACTTT

clone size: -
D gene: TRBD2
V gene: TRBV10-3
J gene: TRBJ2-7
CDR3 protein: CAIGSGGNYEQYF
CDR3 DNA: TGTGCCATCGGGAGCGGGGGAAACTACGAGCAGTACTTC

clone size: -
D gene: TRBD2
V gene: TRBV11-2
J gene: TRBJ2-5
CDR3 protein: CASNRLAGAETQYF
CDR3 DNA: TGTGCCAGCAACAGACTAGCGGGGGCAGAGACCCAGTACTTC

clone size: -
D gene: TRBD2
V gene: TRBV7-8
J gene: TRBJ2-2
CDR3 protein: CASSLVSLAGASANTGELFF
CDR3 DNA: TGTGCCAGCAGCTTAGTATCGCTAGCGGGGGCGTCCGCGAACACCGGGGAGCTGTTTTTT

clone size: -
D gene: -
V gene: TRBV6-4
J gene: TRBJ2-1
CDR3 protein: CASSTTGTSYNEQFF
CDR3 DNA: TGTGCCAGCAGCACGACAGGGACTTCCTACAATGAGCAGTTCTTC

clone size: -
D gene: -
V gene: TRBV28
J gene: TRBJ1-5
CDR3 protein: CASTRRGPATGMDQPQHF
CDR3 DNA: TGTGCCAGCACCCGGCGTGGCCCTGCGACAGGAATGGATCAGCCCCAGCATTTT

clone size: -
D gene: TRBD2
V gene: TRBV7-9
J gene: TRBJ2-3
CDR3 protein: CASRRRDYDRDTQYF
CDR3 DNA: TGTGCCAGCAGACGACGGGACTACGATAGGGATACGCAGTATTTT

clone size: few
D gene: TRBD2
V gene: TRBV9
J gene: TRBJ2-3
CDR3 protein: CASSVFGLAGGDTQYF
CDR3 DNA: TGTGCCAGCAGCGTTTTTGGACTAGCGGGGGGAGATACGCAGTATTTT

clone size: -
D gene: -
V gene: TRBV27
J gene: TRBJ2-1
CDR3 protein: CASRILGQGLTNEQFF
CDR3 DNA: TGTGCCAGCAGGATTTTGGGGCAGGGGTTGACCAATGAGCAGTTCTTC

clone size: few
D gene: -
V gene: TRBV11-2
J gene: TRBJ2-5
CDR3 protein: CASRKGGETQYF
CDR3 DNA: TGTGCCAGCAGGAAAGGAGGGGAGACCCAGTACTTC

clone size: -
D gene: TRBD1
V gene: TRBV5-1
J gene: TRBJ1-2
CDR3 protein: CASSLASGGLVGYTF
CDR3 DNA: TGCGCCAGCAGCTTGGCGTCAGGGGGCTTAGTTGGCTACACCTTC

clone size: -
D gene: TRBD1
V gene: TRBV7-6
J gene: TRBJ2-7
CDR3 protein: CASSPGDRVWQYF
CDR3 DNA: TGTGCCAGCAGCCCCGGGGACAGAGTGTGGCAGTACTTC

clone size: -
D gene: -
V gene: TRBV28
J gene: TRBJ1-5
CDR3 protein: CASSLSSGVRAEPQHF
CDR3 DNA: TGTGCCAGCAGTTTAAGTTCAGGGGTAAGAGCGGAGCCCCAGCATTTT

clone size: -
D gene: TRBD2
V gene: TRBV5-1
J gene: TRBJ2-2
CDR3 protein: CASSSALDLADTGELFF
CDR3 DNA: TGCGCCAGCAGCTCCGCGCTGGACCTAGCGGACACCGGGGAGCTGTTTTTT

clone size: -
D gene: -
V gene: TRBV7-2
J gene: TRBJ2-1
CDR3 protein: CASSPRQVYNEQFF
CDR3 DNA: TGTGCCAGCAGCCCACGACAGGTATACAATGAGCAGTTCTTC

clone size: -
D gene: TRBD2
V gene: TRBV6-6
J gene: TRBJ2-7
CDR3 protein: CASSYSGTSDEQYF
CDR3 DNA: TGTGCCAGCAGTTACTCCGGGACTAGCGACGAGCAGTACTTC

clone size: -
D gene: TRBD1
V gene: TRBV30
J gene: TRBJ1-1
CDR3 protein: CAWRPQGARGEAFF
CDR3 DNA: TGTGCCTGGCGACCTCAGGGGGCGCGAGGTGAAGCTTTCTTT

clone size: -
D gene: -
V gene: TRBV27
J gene: TRBJ1-1
CDR3 protein: CASSFGGARNTEAFF
CDR3 DNA: TGTGCCAGCAGTTTCGGGGGGGCGCGTAACACTGAAGCTTTCTTT

clone size: -
D gene: TRBD1
V gene: TRBV5-4
J gene: TRBJ2-7
CDR3 protein: CASSSKDRQSYEQYF
CDR3 DNA: TGTGCCAGCAGTTCAAAGGACAGGCAATCCTACGAGCAGTACTTC

clone size: -
D gene: TRBD1
V gene: TRBV11-3
J gene: TRBJ1-1
CDR3 protein: CASSFGTDFDAFF
CDR3 DNA: TGTGCCAGCAGCTTTGGGACAGACTTCGACGCTTTCTTT

clone size: -
D gene: TRBD1
V gene: TRBV5-1
J gene: TRBJ2-1
CDR3 protein: CASSPDRVRYNEQFF
CDR3 DNA: TGCGCCAGCAGCCCCGACAGGGTGCGTTACAATGAGCAGTTCTTC

clone size: -
D gene: TRBD1
V gene: TRBV5-4
J gene: TRBJ1-4
CDR3 protein: CASSAGTGTNEKLFF
CDR3 DNA: TGTGCCAGCAGCGCCGGGACAGGGACTAATGAAAAACTGTTTTTT

clone size: -
D gene: TRBD2
V gene: TRBV5-1
J gene: TRBJ2-3
CDR3 protein: CASSLAFGGAVGDTQYF
CDR3 DNA: TGCGCCAGCAGCTTGGCCTTCGGGGGGGCGGTAGGAGATACGCAGTATTTT

clone size: -
D gene: TRBD2
V gene: TRBV6-5
J gene: TRBJ2-3
CDR3 protein: CASRTRGGADTQYF
CDR3 DNA: TGTGCCAGCAGGACGCGGGGGGGCGCAGATACGCAGTATTTT

clone size: -
D gene: TRBD1
V gene: TRBV5-6
J gene: TRBJ1-2
CDR3 protein: CASSPRWDRVRGYTF
CDR3 DNA: TGTGCCAGCAGCCCAAGGTGGGACAGGGTAAGAGGCTACACCTTC

clone size: -
D gene: TRBD2
V gene: TRBV6-5
J gene: TRBJ2-5
CDR3 protein: CASSSLAGGPETQYF
CDR3 DNA: TGTGCCAGCAGTTCTCTAGCGGGGGGGCCTGAGACCCAGTACTTC

clone size: once
D gene: -
V gene: TRBV5-6
J gene: TRBJ2-7
CDR3 protein: CASSAYEQGLRQYEQYF
CDR3 DNA: TGTGCCAGCAGCGCATACGAACAGGGTTTGAGACAGTACGAGCAGTACTTC

clone size: once
D gene: TRBD2
V gene: TRBV15
J gene: TRBJ2-2
CDR3 protein: CATSRRQRGLALTGELFF
CDR3 DNA: TGTGCCACCAGCAGAAGACAACGGGGACTAGCCCTCACCGGGGAGCTGTTTTTT

clone size: -
D gene: TRBD1
V gene: TRBV6-5
J gene: TRBJ2-1
CDR3 protein: CASSQGQGGYNEQFF
CDR3 DNA: TGTGCCAGCAGTCAAGGACAGGGTGGGTACAATGAGCAGTTCTTC

clone size: -
D gene: TRBD1
V gene: TRBV5-4
J gene: TRBJ2-5
CDR3 protein: CASRSDRVAETQYF
CDR3 DNA: TGTGCCAGCAGGTCTGACAGGGTAGCAGAGACCCAGTACTTC

clone size: -
D gene: TRBD1
V gene: TRBV30
J gene: TRBJ2-1
CDR3 protein: CAWRGQGANYNEQFF
CDR3 DNA: TGTGCCTGGAGGGGCCAGGGGGCGAACTACAATGAGCAGTTCTTC